The rows below give T cell receptor beta chains drawn from one sample of a study of T cell responses to AZD1222 COVID-19 vaccine. TCRdb's table, derived via immunoSEQ multiplex PCR, lists solely in-frame clones and lacks some. This sample has over 110,000 clones, with 85% to 95% found just once. The material sequenced was peripheral blood, taken after recovery from COVID-19. These receptors were taken from an adult who had recovered from COVID-19. Both conserved end residues are part of each CDR3. Fields, in order: clone size, V gene, J gene, D gene, CDR3 DNA, CDR3 protein. A D gene is named only where the DNA matches it firmly. Part of the rows lack a size; the others show once, few, many or a class for expanded clones.

size: -; V: TRBV18; J: TRBJ2-7; D: -; DNA: TGTGCCAGCTCACCACAGGAATCGGGGTACGAGCAGTACTTC; CDR3: CASSPQESGYEQYF
size: -; V: TRBV7-2; J: TRBJ1-1; D: -; DNA: TGTGCCAGCAGCTTAAGGGGTTTTTTTGGTAACACTGAAGCTTTCTTT; CDR3: CASSLRGFFGNTEAFF
size: -; V: TRBV29-1; J: TRBJ2-5; D: -; DNA: TGCAGCGTTGAATATGGGTTTGGAGAGACCCAGTACTTC; CDR3: CSVEYGFGETQYF
size: -; V: TRBV28; J: TRBJ2-1; D: TRBD2; DNA: TGTGCCAGCAGTCCCGGGACTACGTACAATGAGCAGTTCTTC; CDR3: CASSPGTTYNEQFF
size: -; V: TRBV10-3; J: TRBJ2-7; D: TRBD2; DNA: TGTGCCATCGCCTCAGGACTAGCGGGGCCCTTGGGCTCCTACGAGCAGTACTTC; CDR3: CAIASGLAGPLGSYEQYF
size: once; V: TRBV11-2; J: TRBJ1-2; D: -; DNA: TGTGCCAGCAGCTTAGACGCTAACTATGGCTACACCTTC; CDR3: CASSLDANYGYTF
size: -; V: TRBV6-6; J: TRBJ1-5; D: -; DNA: TGTGCCAGCAAGGATACAGGTAATCAGCCCCAGCATTTT; CDR3: CASKDTGNQPQHF
size: -; V: TRBV27; J: TRBJ2-7; D: TRBD2; DNA: TGTGCCAGCAGTTCACCGACTATAGGCGGGAGAGAGCAGTACTTC; CDR3: CASSSPTIGGREQYF
size: -; V: TRBV15; J: TRBJ2-3; D: -; DNA: TGTGCCACCAAAAAGGGGGAGACCGGCGCAGATACGCAGTATTTT; CDR3: CATKKGETGADTQYF
size: -; V: TRBV4-1; J: TRBJ1-2; D: -; DNA: TGCGCCAGCAGCCAAGCTCCCCGGGGGGCTGGGGAATATGGCTACACCTTC; CDR3: CASSQAPRGAGEYGYTF
size: -; V: TRBV11-3; J: TRBJ2-1; D: -; DNA: TGTGCCAGCAGCTCCCCCGCCGGGGTGGGCTCCTACAATGAGCAGTTCTTC; CDR3: CASSSPAGVGSYNEQFF
size: -; V: TRBV5-1; J: TRBJ1-5; D: -; DNA: TGCGCCAGCAGCTTGGAGGCAGGGTATTCCAATCAGCCCCAGCATTTT; CDR3: CASSLEAGYSNQPQHF
size: -; V: TRBV10-2; J: TRBJ2-7; D: -; DNA: TGCGCCAGCAGTGAGTCGGGACGAGGCTACAGGGAGCAGTACTTC; CDR3: CASSESGRGYREQYF
size: -; V: TRBV28; J: TRBJ2-7; D: -; DNA: TGTGCCAGCAGTGGGGTCGCGGGGTACGAGCAGTACTTC; CDR3: CASSGVAGYEQYF
size: -; V: TRBV25-1; J: TRBJ2-4; D: -; DNA: TGTGCCAGCAGTGTGGGAACTTGGGGCAAAAACATTCAGTACTTC; CDR3: CASSVGTWGKNIQYF
size: -; V: TRBV5-8; J: TRBJ1-3; D: -; DNA: TGTGCCAGCAGCTGGACTAGACAGAGCGGTGGGACCATATATTTT; CDR3: CASSWTRQSGGTIYF
size: -; V: TRBV5-1; J: TRBJ2-7; D: -; DNA: TGCGCCAGCAGCTTGGCCCCCACGGGAGCGGTCGAGCAGTACTTC; CDR3: CASSLAPTGAVEQYF